This is a list of T cell receptor beta chains from one sample in a study of PD-L1 blockade in urothelial cancer. Clones were sequenced by immunoSEQ multiplex PCR, and TCRdb holds only the in-frame ones, with some missing. The table includes 30,000 to 40,000 clones, 83% detected once. This specimen consisted of PBMCs, obtained around atezolizumab (anti-PD-L1) treatment. These receptors originate from a man aged 55 to 69 with urothelial cancer. Each CDR3 is given with its conserved first and last residue. Each record gives: D gene, clone size, J gene, V gene, CDR3 protein, CDR3 DNA. The D gene is left open where the match is weak. Size values are once, few and many counts, or a class for expanded clones, and some rows have none.

TRBD1	.	TRBJ1-2	TRBV15	CATSSGDSYGYTF	TGTGCTACCAGCAGTGGGGACAGCTATGGCTACACCTTC
.	few	TRBJ1-1	TRBV25-1	CASTEQGRTEAFF	TGTGCCAGCACTGAACAGGGTCGGACTGAAGCTTTCTTT
.	many	TRBJ1-5	TRBV6-6	CASSPQGRSQPQHF	TGTGCCAGCAGTCCACAGGGTCGCAGCCAGCCCCAGCATTTT
.	.	TRBJ2-5	TRBV2	CATSPGGGETQYF	TGTGCCACTTCTCCGGGGGGCGGCGAGACCCAGTACTTC
TRBD2	.	TRBJ2-2	TRBV9	CASSEGLHTGELFF	TGTGCCAGCAGCGAGGGACTACACACCGGGGAGCTGTTTTTT
.	once	TRBJ2-1	TRBV19	CASRDRGQRTSGRGSYNEQFF	TGTGCCAGTAGGGACAGGGGGCAAAGAACTAGCGGGAGAGGCTCCTACAATGAGCAGTTCTTC
TRBD2	.	TRBJ2-1	TRBV5-1	CASSEGLAGVYEQFF	TGCGCCAGCAGCGAGGGACTAGCGGGAGTTTATGAGCAGTTCTTC
.	.	TRBJ2-5	TRBV6-1	CASARLLGQQETQYF	TGTGCCAGCGCCAGGTTATTAGGTCAGCAAGAGACCCAGTACTTC
TRBD2	.	TRBJ2-5	TRBV5-4	CASSFTSGGARETQYF	TGTGCCAGCAGCTTCACTAGCGGGGGGGCCCGGGAGACCCAGTACTTC
.	few	TRBJ2-3	TRBV4-2	CASSQADTQYF	TGTGCCAGCAGCCAAGCGGATACGCAGTATTTT
.	.	TRBJ2-7	TRBV6-5	CASSNLQGMGMQYF	TGTGCCAGCAGTAACCTCCAGGGGATGGGGATGCAGTACTTC
TRBD1	.	TRBJ1-2	TRBV6-5	CASKGQGREYGYTF	TGTGCCAGCAAGGGACAGGGCAGGGAGTATGGCTACACCTTC
.	few	TRBJ1-6	TRBV5-6	CASSLENGSPLHF	TGTGCCAGCAGCTTAGAGAACGGTTCACCCCTCCACTTT
.	.	TRBJ1-2	TRBV6-5	CASSYDRYGYTF	TGTGCCAGCAGTTACGATAGATACGGCTACACCTTC
TRBD2	.	TRBJ2-3	TRBV5-1	CASSLGGTSGADTQYF	TGCGCCAGCAGCTTGGGTGGCACTAGCGGGGCGGATACGCAGTATTTT
TRBD1	.	TRBJ1-6	TRBV7-6	CASSPGTDNSPLHF	TGTGCCAGCAGCCCAGGGACAGACAATTCACCCCTCCACTTT
.	.	TRBJ1-1	TRBV4-1	CASSQQGTEAFF	TGCGCCAGCAGCCAACAGGGGACTGAAGCTTTCTTT
TRBD1	.	TRBJ2-7	TRBV7-6	CASSGPGARGRLYEQYF	TGTGCCAGCAGCGGCCCCGGGGCGAGGGGGCGCCTTTACGAGCAGTACTTC
.	once	TRBJ1-1	TRBV2	CASTPRGGFTNMNTEAFF	TGTGCCAGCACCCCAAGGGGAGGTTTTACAAACATGAACACTGAAGCTTTCTTT